This T cell receptor (beta chain) was found in a study of T cell responses to AZD1222 COVID-19 vaccine. The CDR3 loop spans 16 amino acids. CDR1 is SGHRS, CDR2 YFSETQ, per germline. V lost 0 bases and J 5 bases, leaving 12 bases between the germline ends. Assay: immunoSEQ multiplex PCR; the TCRdb copy retains only in-frame clones and omits some. Altogether around 120,000 clones are present, just under 95% being singletons, with the ten largest covering less than 2.5%. The V and J genes are TRBV5-1 and TRBJ1-6; the D is unclear. Sequences were derived from peripheral blood, sampled on day 0 of AZD1222 vaccination. This TCR came from an adult in good health. The CDR3 is CASSLAGSGDNSPLHF. In DNA form, the CDR3 reads TGCGCCAGCAGCTTGGCGGGGTCCGGGGATAATTCACCCCTCCACTTT.